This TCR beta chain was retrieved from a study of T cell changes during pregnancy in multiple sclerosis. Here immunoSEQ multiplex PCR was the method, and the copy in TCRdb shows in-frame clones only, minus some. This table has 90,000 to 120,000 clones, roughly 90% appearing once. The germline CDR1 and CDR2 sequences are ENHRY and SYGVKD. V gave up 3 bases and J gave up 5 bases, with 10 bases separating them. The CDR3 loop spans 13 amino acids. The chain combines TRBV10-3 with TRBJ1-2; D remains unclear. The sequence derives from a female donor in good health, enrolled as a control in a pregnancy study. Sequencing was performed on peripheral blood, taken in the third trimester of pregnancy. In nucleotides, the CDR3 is TGTGCCATCAGTGACGGCGAGGCTTATGGCTACACCTTC. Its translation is CAISDGEAYGYTF.